The 20 T cell receptor beta chains listed next were all sequenced from one sample in a study of blood T cell repertoires in COVID-19. Produced via immunoSEQ multiplex PCR; TCRdb's table is partial and in-frame only. The sample has roughly 130,000 clones, about 92% seen once; the top ten hold roughly 5%. The sample consisted of peripheral blood. These receptors were taken from a man aged 55 to 70 with COVID-19, enrolled during active disease.

V usage is TRBV3-1 (or the pseudogene TRBV3-2) and J usage is TRBJ1-6; D unclear. Trimming removed 1 base at V and 10 bases at J, with 11 bases between. The CDR3 has 14 residues. CDR1 and CDR2 from the germline V gene are LGHDT and YNNKEL (reference sequence). The CDR3 spells CASSQAGGSSPLHF. DNA of the CDR3: TGTGCCAGCAGCCAAGCCGGAGGTAGCTCACCCCTCCACTTT.

The CDR3 nucleotides read TGCGCCAGTTCGGGGGAGGGCAATCAGCCCCAGCATTTT. It encodes CASSGEGNQPQHF. This chain uses TRBV4-1 with TRBJ1-5; D is possibly TRBD1 (5 bases). Per germline, CDR1 MGHRA and CDR2 YSYEKL. The CDR3 runs 13 residues. V was clipped by 9 bases and J by 2 bases, with 11 bases between them.

This clone has only one observation. V usage is TRBV7-6 and J usage is TRBJ2-5; perhaps TRBD1 as D (6 bases). The CDR3 covers 12 residues. CDR1 is SGHVS, CDR2 FNYEAQ, per germline. V lost 11 bases to trimming and J lost 2 bases, with 12 bases between them. The CDR3 region has the DNA TGTGCCGTGGACAGTTATCAAGAGACCCAGTACTTC. Residues: CAVDSYQETQYF.

The gene calls are TRBV27 and TRBJ1-5; D uncertain. The germline gives CDR1 MNHEY, CDR2 SMNVEV (reference sequence). This CDR3 spans 13 amino acids. Trimming left V 4 bases short and J 3 bases short, with 7 bases between. The CDR3: CASSSSVNQPQHF. The DNA for the CDR3 is TGTGCCAGCAGTTCGTCAGTCAATCAGCCCCAGCATTTT.

The chain carries TRBV7-3 and TRBJ2-2; TRBD1 matches at 10 bases. Trimming cost V 3 bases and J 7 bases; bases outside gene matches: 8. Germline V lookup: CDR1 SGHTA, CDR2 FQGTGA. The length of the CDR3 is 16 residues. For the CDR3, the DNA is TGTGCCAGCAGCTTTTACCCGGGACAGGGGCACGGGGAGCTGTTTTTT. It yields the protein CASSFYPGQGHGELFF.

The chain recombines TRBV4-1 with TRBJ2-1; a weak D match, TRBD2 (6 bases). The ends were cut back, 3 bases at V and 9 bases at J, with 9 bases in the middle. CDR3 size: 12 residues. Germline V gene sequence: CDR1 MGHRA, CDR2 YSYEKL. DNA of the CDR3: TGCGCCAGCAGCCATAGAGCGGGTGAGCAGTTCTTC. Encoded protein: CASSHRAGEQFF.

This clone was observed a single time. The gene calls are TRBV6-5 and TRBJ2-5; 8 nucleotides match TRBD1. There are 14 residues in the CDR3. CDR1 and CDR2 (germline): MNHEY, SVGAGI. The junction had 4 bases not matched to a gene; V was cut back by 6 bases and J by 1 base. CDR3 sequence reads: CASRTGDAQETQYF. The CDR3 DNA sequence: TGTGCCAGCAGGACAGGGGACGCCCAAGAGACCCAGTACTTC.

The CDR3 DNA follows: TGTGCCATCAGTGCGGGGGATGGGAACACTGAAGCTTTCTTT. This gives the protein CAISAGDGNTEAFF. The chain links TRBV10-3 to TRBJ1-1; D is perhaps TRBD1 (5 bases). V lost 4 bases and J lost 1, with 10 bases in between. In germline, CDR1 is ENHRY, CDR2 SYGVKD. The CDR3 extends over 14 amino acids.

CDR3 in amino acids: CASSLALDTQYF. The CDR3, as DNA: TGTGCCAGCAGCTTAGCCCTGGATACGCAGTATTTT. The V and J genes are TRBV7-8 and TRBJ2-3, with D hard to call. With 0 bases removed from V and 6 bases from J, the gap between germline ends came to 4 bases. There are 12 residues in the CDR3. Germline V gene sequence: CDR1 SGHVS, CDR2 FQNEAQ.

This rearrangement joins TRBV2 to TRBJ2-2, with TRBD2 identical over 10 bases. The CDR3 spans 15 residues. V was pared by 4 bases and J by 5 bases, with 4 bases of the junction left unmatched. Per germline, CDR1 SNHLY and CDR2 FYNNEI. This chain's CDR3 is CASSGGSGRTGELFF. The CDR3 bases are TGTGCCAGCAGTGGGGGTAGCGGGAGGACCGGGGAGCTGTTTTTT.

This sequence joins TRBV9 and TRBJ2-2, with D perhaps matching TRBD2 (5 bases). The CDR3 covers 13 residues. Looked up from germline, CDR1 is SGDLS and CDR2 is YYNGEE. The germline V and J ends were trimmed by 3 bases and 8 bases, with 11 bases remaining between them. For the CDR3, the DNA is TGTGCCAGCAGCGAGGGCCGCGGGGGGGAGCTGTTTTTT. This gives the protein CASSEGRGGELFF.

This chain links TRBV12-5 with TRBJ2-1, with 15 bases lining up with TRBD2. J gave up 5 bases and V 5 bases, and 10 bases lay outside the gene matches. The V gene's germline CDR1 is LGHNT and CDR2 FRNRAP. The CDR3 length is 18 residues. The CDR3 bases are TGTGCTAGTGGTCTAAGTTCGGGACTAGCGGGAGGCGACAATGAGCAGTTCTTC. Its translation: CASGLSSGLAGGDNEQFF.

This clone appeared once. The V and J genes are TRBV9 and TRBJ1-5; the match to TRBD1 covers 8 bases. After removal of 4 bases from V and 1 base from J, the junction contained 10 bases not matched to a gene. Germline assignment: CDR1 SGDLS and CDR2 YYNGEE. The CDR3 runs 17 residues. The CDR3 region is CASSPRQGSHSNQPQHF. As DNA, the CDR3 is TGTGCCAGCAGCCCTAGACAGGGGAGCCACAGCAATCAGCCCCAGCATTTT.

This chain links TRBV18 with TRBJ1-3; 7 positions match TRBD1. J lost 0 bases, V lost 5 bases, and 7 bases had no gene match. Germline V gives CDR1 KGHSH, CDR2 LQKENI. CDR3 length: 16 residues. The CDR3 loop is CASSSDRDPSGNTIYF. CDR3 nucleotides: TGTGCCAGCTCATCCGACAGGGACCCCTCTGGAAACACCATATATTTT.

Only one count was recorded for this clone. The rearrangement uses TRBV19 and TRBJ1-5; D uncertain. The CDR3 has 14 amino acids. Trimming removed 3 bases at V and 11 bases at J, with 17 bases between. Germline CDR1 reads LNHDA; CDR2 reads SQIVND (reference sequence). In DNA form, the CDR3 reads TGTGCCAGTAGTATGTTCCCGGGGAGGAGGGCCCAGCATTTT. Amino acid sequence: CASSMFPGRRAQHF. Combining the CDR3 with reference TRBV19 and TRBJ1-5 gives the whole variable domain DGGITQSPKYLFRKEGQNVTLSCEQNLNHDAMYWYRQDPGQGLRLIYYSQIVNDFQKGDIAEGYSVSREKKESFPLTVTSAQKNPTAFYLCASSMFPGRRAQHFGDGTRLSIL.

The rearrangement joins TRBV11-3 to TRBJ1-1, with a possible D match to TRBD1 (6 bases). V lost 5 bases, J lost 4 bases, and 11 bases lay in between. The germline CDR1 and CDR2 sequences are SGHNT and YENEEA. CDR3 size: 13 residues. The CDR3 DNA follows: TGTGCCAGCAGCCGGGGAGGGGGCACTGAAGCTTTCTTT. It codes for CASSRGGGTEAFF.

The chain is built from TRBV24-1 and TRBJ2-6; 11 bases line up with TRBD1. This CDR3 has 16 amino acids. Trimming cost V 7 bases and J 3 bases; bases outside gene matches: 4. Germline assignment: CDR1 KGHDR and CDR2 SFDVKD. The DNA for the CDR3 is TGTGCCACCAGAGGACAGGGGGCAGGTGGGGCCAACGTCCTGACTTTC. Protein sequence: CATRGQGAGGANVLTF.

The chain uses TRBV12-3 or TRBV12-4 and TRBJ1-2; TRBD1 matches at 7 bases. There are 13 residues in the CDR3. V lost 7 bases to trimming and J lost 2 bases; unmatched junction nucleotides: 4. CDR3 in amino acids: CASKKTGNYGYTF. CDR3 nucleotide sequence: TGTGCCAGCAAAAAGACAGGGAACTATGGCTACACCTTC.

The genes are TRBV27 and TRBJ1-2; 9 bases fit TRBD1. The V gene end was trimmed by 5 bases and the J gene end by 4 bases; junction bases not matched to a gene: 8. CDR1 and CDR2 from the germline V gene are MNHEY and SMNVEV (reference sequence). The CDR3 has 15 residues. CDR3 nucleotide sequence: TGTGCCAGCAGTACACTACAGGGGGCATCCTATGGCTACACCTTC. Its translation: CASSTLQGASYGYTF.

V gene TRBV2 combines with J gene TRBJ2-3; possibly TRBD2 for D (5 bases). V gave up 6 bases and J gave up 0 bases, with 7 bases separating them. This CDR3 region has 13 residues. CDR1 SNHLY and CDR2 FYNNEI come from the germline V gene. CDR3 bases: TGTGCCAGCAGGGACTCTAGCACAGATACGCAGTATTTT. This encodes CASRDSSTDTQYF.